The present T cell receptor (beta chain) was sequenced within a study of cytomegalovirus exposure and HLA in healthy donors. This PCR relied on a set of 60 Vbeta primers and 13 Jbeta primers. Profiled with immunoSEQ multiplex PCR; TCRdb holds only in-frame clones, not every one. Among 130,000 or so clones listed, roughly three fifths were seen once. With regard to this clone: What it binds is unknown.

The CDR3 extends over 14 amino acids. Deletions cut 0 bases from V and 4 bases from J, with 9 bases between. Germline V lookup: CDR1 ENHRY, CDR2 SYGVKD. Study-wide results and caveats: Per a later analysis, roughly 17,000 TCR beta sequences showed association with HLA alleles at 0.05 false discovery rate.

The V gene is TRBV10-3, the J gene TRBJ1-2; D unresolved. This clonotype was obtained from a woman aged 60-75 years in good health and CMV-seronegative. Sequences were obtained from PBMCs. CDR3 bases: TGTGCCATCAGTGAGTCGGGAGGGAGCTATGGCTACACCTTC. Amino acids: CAISESGGSYGYTF.